The clone carrying this T cell receptor beta chain was seen once. The data belong to a study of control samples from healthy donors and cancer patients. Measured with immunoSEQ multiplex PCR; TCRdb has only the in-frame clones, and not every one. The sample consists of 130,000 or so clones, around nine tenths of them appearing once. CDR1 and CDR2 from the germline V gene are MNHEY and SVGAGI. With 8 bases removed from V and 4 bases from J, the gap between germline ends came to 17 bases. The CDR3 spans 15 residues. The rearrangement uses TRBV6-5 and TRBJ2-2; D unclear. This TCR came from a man aged 40-50 years in good health. Sample: blood. The CDR3 region has the DNA TGTGCCAGCCGATTGTTAGGGATCGGCACCGGGGAGCTGTTTTTT. This translates into CASRLLGIGTGELFF.